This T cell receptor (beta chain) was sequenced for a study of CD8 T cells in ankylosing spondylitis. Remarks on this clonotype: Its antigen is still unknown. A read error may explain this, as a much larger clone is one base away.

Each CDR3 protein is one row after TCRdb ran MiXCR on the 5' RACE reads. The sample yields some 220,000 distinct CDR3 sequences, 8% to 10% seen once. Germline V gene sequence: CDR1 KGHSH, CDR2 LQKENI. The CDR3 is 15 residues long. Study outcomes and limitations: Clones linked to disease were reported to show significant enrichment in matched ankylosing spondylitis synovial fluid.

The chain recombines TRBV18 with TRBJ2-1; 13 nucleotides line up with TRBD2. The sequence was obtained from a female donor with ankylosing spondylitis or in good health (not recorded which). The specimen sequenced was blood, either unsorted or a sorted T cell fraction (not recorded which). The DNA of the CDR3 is TGTGTCAGCTCACCACTAGCGGGAGGGGGCAATGAGCAGTTCTTC. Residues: CVSSPLAGGGNEQFF.